This record covers a single T cell receptor (beta chain). Antigen: not known. TCRdb itself ran the 5' RACE reads through MiXCR, one entry per CDR3 protein. The sample records about 73,000 distinct CDR3 sequences, approximately 7.5% being singletons. The record originates from a study of T cells after yellow fever vaccination. Study-level points and caveats: Clonotypes shared by both compartments, CD4 and CD8, made up a small share.

The V segment lost 6 bases and the J segment 7 bases; nucleotides outside the gene matches: 8. CDR3 length: 14 amino acids. Germline V gene lookup returns CDR1 DFQATT and CDR2 SNEGSKA (reference sequence). The rearrangement uses TRBV20-1 and TRBJ2-1; 11 bases line up with TRBD1. The sample consisted of CD8+ T cells sorted from PBMCs, taken on the day of the yellow fever booster vaccination. The clonotype was recovered from a man aged 25 to 45 who received the YFV17D yellow fever vaccine. In nucleotides, the CDR3 is TGCAGTGCAACCGGGACAGGGGGTCGAAATGAGCAGTTCTTC. Amino acids: CSATGTGGRNEQFF.